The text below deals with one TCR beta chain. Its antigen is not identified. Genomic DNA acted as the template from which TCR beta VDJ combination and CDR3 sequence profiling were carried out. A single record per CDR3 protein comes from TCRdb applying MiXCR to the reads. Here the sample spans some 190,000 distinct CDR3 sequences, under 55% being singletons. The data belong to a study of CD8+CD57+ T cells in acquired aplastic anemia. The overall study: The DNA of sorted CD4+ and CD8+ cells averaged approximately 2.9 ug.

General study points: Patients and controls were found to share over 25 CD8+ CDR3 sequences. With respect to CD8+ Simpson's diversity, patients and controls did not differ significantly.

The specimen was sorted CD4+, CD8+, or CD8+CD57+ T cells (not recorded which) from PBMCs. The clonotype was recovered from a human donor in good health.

In DNA form, the CDR3 reads TGTGCCAGCTCACCCGCGGATAGCTATGGCTACACCTTC. The encoded protein is CASSPADSYGYTF. The chain combines TRBV18 with TRBJ1-2; no clear D gene. V was shortened by 3 bases and J by 4 bases, with 9 bases between the two germline ends. CDR3 length equals 13 residues. Per the germline V gene, CDR1 is KGHSH and CDR2 is LQKENI. Full variable domain (remainder filled in from reference TRBV18 and TRBJ1-2): NAGVMQNPRHLVRRRGQEARLRCSPMKGHSHVYWYRQLPEEGLKFMVYLQKENIIDESGMPKERFSAEFPKEGPSILRIQQVVRGDSAAYFCASSPADSYGYTFGSGTRLTVV.